What follows are 18 T cell receptor beta chains derived from one specimen sequenced in a study of cytomegalovirus exposure and HLA in healthy donors. In the PCR, 60 Vbeta and 13 Jbeta primers were used. Generated by immunoSEQ multiplex PCR, the TCRdb table keeps only in-frame clones and is missing some. Here the sample spans around 200,000 clones, around 83% being singletons. Material: PBMCs. These receptors all stem from a girl aged 5-17 years in good health and CMV-seronegative.

This chain uses TRBV7-2 with TRBJ1-2; TRBD1 aligns across 7 bases. Trimming took 2 bases from V and 8 from J; bases not matched to a gene: 8. Germline CDR1 is SGHTA and CDR2 is FQGNSA. The CDR3 spans 14 residues. Here the CDR3 reads CASSLPDRVGGYTF. As DNA, the CDR3 is TGTGCCAGCAGCTTACCCGACAGGGTTGGAGGCTACACCTTC. The full variable domain, in which reference TRBV7-2 and TRBJ1-2 provide the parts outside the CDR3, is GAGVSQSPSNKVTEKGKDVELRCDPISGHTALYWYRQSLGQGLEFLIYFQGNSAPDKSGLPSDRFSAERTGGSVSTLTIQRTQQEDSAVYLCASSLPDRVGGYTFGSGTRLTVV.

In its sample, this clone was seen once. This chain links TRBV6-1 with TRBJ2-2; the D gene is possibly TRBD1 (5 bases). V lost 4 bases and J 4 bases, leaving 10 bases between the germline ends. Germline CDR1 is MNHNS and CDR2 is SASEGT. The CDR3 covers 14 residues. The chain's CDR3 is CASSVPQGTGELFF. As DNA, the CDR3 is TGTGCCAGCAGTGTTCCCCAGGGCACCGGGGAGCTGTTTTTT.

The rearrangement joins TRBV10-3 to TRBJ2-3, with 8 bases aligning to TRBD2. This CDR3 region has 17 residues. Germline CDR1 is ENHRY and CDR2 is SYGVKD. J gave up 3 bases and V 11 bases, and 19 bases lay outside the gene matches. The CDR3 spells CAVQNSGKWFQTDTQYF. Here the CDR3 DNA reads TGTGCCGTGCAAAATAGCGGGAAATGGTTTCAGACAGATACGCAGTATTTT.

This chain joins TRBV9 and TRBJ2-7; 8 bases are shared with TRBD2. The germline gives CDR1 SGDLS, CDR2 YYNGEE. This CDR3 has 13 amino acids. The trim removed 4 bases at V and 5 bases at J, leaving 5 bases unmatched. This chain's CDR3 is CASSREGRHEQYF. CDR3 coding DNA: TGTGCCAGCAGCCGGGAGGGCCGCCACGAGCAGTACTTC.

The V call is TRBV7-2, the J call TRBJ1-1; perhaps TRBD1 as D (5 bases). Germline V lookup: CDR1 SGHTA, CDR2 FQGNSA. V lost 3 bases and J lost 4, with 12 bases in between. This CDR3 has 14 residues. CDR3 nucleotides: TGTGCCAGCAGCTTTGTGGGGCAGGGCACTGAAGCTTTCTTT. Translation gives CASSFVGQGTEAFF.

The chain carries TRBV9 and TRBJ2-2; 8 bases are shared with TRBD2. The CDR3 spans 16 residues. Germline V gives CDR1 SGDLS, CDR2 YYNGEE. V shed 2 bases, J shed 6 bases, and the junction held 9 bases outside the gene matches. The chain's CDR3 is CASSVYGTRKPGELFF. The CDR3, as DNA: TGTGCCAGCAGCGTGTACGGGACTAGGAAGCCCGGGGAGCTGTTTTTT.

This clone was counted a single time. This sequence joins TRBV9 and TRBJ1-1; D might be TRBD1 (5 bases). The CDR3 consists of 16 residues. Between the trimmed V and J ends, which lost 1 base and 1 base, there was a span of 14 bases. Germline CDR1 SGDLS, CDR2 YYNGEE. CDR3 region: CASSVNPGGTNTEAFF. CDR3 coding DNA: TGTGCCAGCAGCGTAAACCCCGGAGGGACGAACACTGAAGCTTTCTTT. The whole variable domain, remainder taken from reference TRBV9 and TRBJ1-1, is DSGVTQTPKHLITATGQRVTLRCSPRSGDLSVYWYQQSLDQGLQFLIQYYNGEERAKGNILERFSAQQFPDLHSELNLSSLELGDSALYFCASSVNPGGTNTEAFFGQGTRLTVV.

The rearrangement uses TRBV5-6 and TRBJ1-3, with a possible D match to TRBD1 (5 bases). CDR1 and CDR2 from the germline V gene are SGHDT and YYEEEE. The CDR3 is 15 amino acids. V was trimmed by 2 bases and J by 4 bases, leaving 13 bases between them. DNA of the CDR3: TGTGCCAGCAGCTTAACAGGTGACCCGGGAAACACCATATATTTT. Amino acids: CASSLTGDPGNTIYF.

The gene calls are TRBV4-3 and TRBJ1-6, with 11 positions matching TRBD1. Germline values: CDR1 LGHNA, CDR2 YSLEER. Trimming removed 0 bases from V and 10 bases from J; junction bases left unmatched: 5. There are 16 residues in the CDR3. For the CDR3, the DNA is TGCGCCAGCAGCCAAGAGGGACAGGGGGGACGCTCACCCCTCCACTTT. It yields the protein CASSQEGQGGRSPLHF.

The chain has TRBV11-3 and TRBJ2-2; 7 positions match TRBD2. The CDR3 loop spans 16 amino acids. J gave up 2 bases and V 5 bases, and 8 bases lay outside the gene matches. Germline lookup yields CDR1 SGHNT and CDR2 YENEEA. This CDR3 is CASSQHPSGNTGELFF. DNA of the CDR3: TGTGCCAGCAGCCAGCACCCTAGCGGAAACACCGGGGAGCTGTTTTTT.

V usage is TRBV9 and J usage is TRBJ2-5; 7 nucleotides line up with TRBD1. The V gene's germline CDR1 is SGDLS and CDR2 YYNGEE. Losses at the gene ends were 0 bases for V and 4 bases for J; bases not matched to a gene: 6. This CDR3 is 15 amino acids long. CDR3 amino acids: CASSVGDRVGETQYF. Here the CDR3 DNA reads TGTGCCAGCAGCGTAGGAGACAGGGTGGGAGAGACCCAGTACTTC.

This clone was counted only a few times. The genes are TRBV6-1 and TRBJ1-1; D possibly corresponds to TRBD1 (6 bases). V was clipped by 5 bases and J by 10 bases, with 14 bases between them. Germline lookup yields CDR1 MNHNS and CDR2 SASEGT. The CDR3 extends over 12 amino acids. CDR3 sequence reads: CASSLGQKGAFF. The CDR3 DNA reads as TGTGCCAGCAGTTTAGGACAGAAAGGAGCTTTCTTT.

The chain employs TRBV9 and TRBJ2-1, with TRBD2 matching 13 bases. The CDR3 loop spans 15 amino acids. Germline CDR1 SGDLS, CDR2 YYNGEE. The V gene end was trimmed by 0 bases and the J gene end by 8 bases; junction bases not matched to a gene: 2. CDR3 sequence reads: CASSVGGLAGDEQFF. The CDR3 DNA reads as TGTGCCAGCAGCGTAGGTGGACTAGCGGGAGATGAGCAGTTCTTC.

This chain joins TRBV28 and TRBJ1-3; D is ambiguous. Germline V gene lookup returns CDR1 MDHEN and CDR2 SYDVKM. With 3 bases removed from V and 0 bases from J, the gap between germline ends came to 36 bases. The CDR3 extends over 24 amino acids. For the CDR3, the DNA is TGTGCCAGCAGTTTTGTTCCCCCTAATCCCTACTACGATGCCAACCACGGCTCTGGAAACACCATATATTTT. Translating gives CASSFVPPNPYYDANHGSGNTIYF. Looking up the rest from reference TRBV28 and TRBJ1-3 gives the full variable domain: DVKVTQSSRYLVKRTGEKVFLECVQDMDHENMFWYRQDPGLGLRLIYFSYDVKMKEKGDIPEGYSVSREKKERFSLILESASTNQTSMYLCASSFVPPNPYYDANHGSGNTIYFGEGSWLTVV.

This clone was observed a handful of times. The rearrangement links TRBV6-6 to TRBJ1-2; maybe TRBD1 (5 bases). Trimming took 3 bases from V and 7 from J, leaving 18 bases between them. The CDR3 has 15 amino acids. In germline, CDR1 is MNHNY, CDR2 SVGAGI (reference sequence). The CDR3 DNA follows: TGTGCCAGCAGTTATTATCGGGGGTCGGCTGGTGGCTACACCTTC. As protein: CASSYYRGSAGGYTF.

The chain joins TRBV15 to TRBJ1-1; D might be TRBD1 (6 bases). Trimming removed 2 bases from V and 4 bases from J, with 17 bases in between. The CDR3 has 16 amino acids. Germline-derived CDR1 and CDR2 are LNHNV and YYDKDF (reference sequence). CDR3 sequence (DNA): TGTGCCACCAGCAGATTACCTACCGGGACACTCACTGAAGCTTTCTTT. As protein: CATSRLPTGTLTEAFF.

V is TRBV7-2 and J is TRBJ2-1, with D uncertain. Germline lookup yields CDR1 SGHTA and CDR2 FQGNSA. Between the trimmed V and J ends, which lost 2 bases and 8 bases, there was a span of 13 bases. The CDR3 extends over 14 amino acids. Here the CDR3 reads CASSLTALGDEQFF. The CDR3 DNA reads TGTGCCAGCAGCTTAACAGCTCTGGGCGATGAGCAGTTCTTC.

The genes are TRBV29-1 and TRBJ1-2; 7 bases map to TRBD1. CDR3 length: 13 amino acids. Looked up from germline, CDR1 is SQVTM and CDR2 is ANQGSEA. V shed 7 bases, J shed 8 bases, and the junction held 13 bases outside the gene matches. CDR3 in DNA: TGCAGCGCCGAAAAAACAGGGGCCGCCGGCTACACCTTC. This gives the protein CSAEKTGAAGYTF.